This T cell receptor beta chain was recovered during a study of cytomegalovirus exposure and HLA in healthy donors. General study results and limits: A later analysis revealed that TCR association rates differed between HLA loci, peaking at DRB1 and bottoming out at HLA-C.

Likely unrecorded immune exposures existed in these nominally healthy donors. This CDR3 is built from 15 residues. In germline, CDR1 is SNHLY, CDR2 FYNNEI. Trimming cost V 4 bases and J 0 bases, with 10 bases left between them. Primers for the PCR totalled 60 Vbeta and 13 Jbeta. Method: immunoSEQ multiplex PCR; TCRdb's copy keeps in-frame clones and lacks some. Among about 130,000 clones listed, about 70% were seen once. On this clone itself: Its matching antigen is unknown.

V gene TRBV2 combines with J gene TRBJ1-3; D is undetermined. The sample taken for sequencing was PBMCs. This receptor was obtained from a woman aged 55-69 years in good health and CMV-seropositive. CDR3 DNA sequence: TGTGCCAGCAGTGGGGCTCATCCCTCTGGAAACACCATATATTTT. It yields the protein CASSGAHPSGNTIYF.